The 10 T cell receptor beta chains given below trace back to one sample, sequenced in a study of T cells in Graves' hyperthyroidism and ophthalmopathy. It was RNA transcripts that yielded the amplified TCR beta CDR3 regions. With the HTBI primer set, the TCR CDR3 went through a first round of RT-PCR. One entry per CDR3 protein results from TCRdb running MiXCR on the multiplex PCR reads. The top ten hold 26% of the sample, which has 450,000 to 650,000 distinct CDR3 sequences, around 21% seen once. The sample was blood. The receptors here all came from a man aged 18 to 30 with Graves' hyperthyroidism.

This clonotype was recorded many times. The V call is TRBV27, the J call TRBJ1-2; D unresolved. Germline assignment: CDR1 MNHEY and CDR2 SMNVEV (reference sequence). Trimming left V 7 bases short and J 3 bases short, with 15 bases between. The CDR3 has 14 residues. The CDR3 bases are TGTGCCAGCACTCCGAGTGGGAATGACTATGGCTACACCTTC. Its translation: CASTPSGNDYGYTF.

The rearrangement links TRBV9 to TRBJ1-2; D uncertain. The CDR3 totals 14 residues. V gave up 0 bases and J gave up 3 bases, with 9 bases separating them. Germline CDR1 is SGDLS and CDR2 is YYNGEE. The CDR3, as DNA: TGTGCCAGCAGCGTAGAGATGGGTCACTATGGCTACACCTTC. This codes for CASSVEMGHYGYTF.

The chain uses TRBV7-6 and TRBJ2-2, with 8 bases identical to TRBD1. Germline V gene data show CDR1 as SGHVS and CDR2 as FNYEAQ. The CDR3 totals 21 residues. Unmatched junction bases numbered 19, after V lost 0 bases and J lost 4 bases. The CDR3 DNA reads as TGTGCCAGCAGCTTAGCTCCTTGGACAGGGCAAACTAGGGGGAGCACCGGGGAGCTGTTTTTT. Protein sequence: CASSLAPWTGQTRGSTGELFF.

The table lists this clonotype with many counts. This chain connects TRBV5-1 to TRBJ2-7, with 8 bases identical to TRBD1. The CDR3 is 13 amino acids. Looked up from germline, CDR1 is SGHRS and CDR2 is YFSETQ. Trimming at V came to 5 bases and at J to 0 bases, leaving 1 base not matched to a gene. The CDR3 here is CASRGQDSYEQYF. The CDR3 DNA reads as TGCGCCAGCAGGGGACAGGACTCCTACGAGCAGTACTTC.

This clonotype was counted at least ten times. The V gene is TRBV7-9, the J gene TRBJ1-1; tentatively, D is TRBD1 (6 bases). The CDR3 covers 14 residues. V gave up 6 bases and J gave up 6 bases, with 17 bases separating them. CDR1 SEHNR and CDR2 FQNEAQ come from the germline V gene (reference sequence). The CDR3 bases are TGTGCCAGCAGAACCCTTACAGGGCTAGCTGAAGCTTTCTTT. Its protein product is CASRTLTGLAEAFF.

Ten or more counts support this clonotype. The chain has TRBV2 and TRBJ1-5, with a tentative D call TRBD1 (5 bases). CDR1 and CDR2 from the germline V gene are SNHLY and FYNNEI. Trimming cost V 6 bases and J 4 bases, with 10 bases left between them. The CDR3 runs to 13 residues. This chain's CDR3 is CASRGRENQPQHF. In nucleotides, the CDR3 is TGTGCCAGCAGGGGACGGGAGAATCAGCCCCAGCATTTT.

This clonotype showed up just a few times. The chain joins TRBV30 to TRBJ2-7; D may correspond to TRBD1 or TRBD2 (7 bases each). The CDR3 has 14 amino acids. Germline V gene data show CDR1 as GTSNPN and CDR2 as SVGIG (reference sequence). Between the trimmed V and J ends, which lost 2 bases and 5 bases, there was a span of 16 bases. CDR3 bases: TGTGCCTGGAGTCGCGGCAGGGGGGGCGACGAGCAGTACTTC. It encodes CAWSRGRGGDEQYF.

This chain connects TRBV10-3 to TRBJ2-7; TRBD1 aligns across 8 bases. This CDR3 spans 16 amino acids. Looked up from germline, CDR1 is ENHRY and CDR2 is SYGVKD. The V and J ends lost 0 bases and 1 base, in that order; junction bases with no gene match: 5. CDR3 in amino acids: CAISESGTGLSYEQYF. Here the CDR3 DNA reads TGTGCCATCAGTGAGTCGGGGACAGGCTTATCCTACGAGCAGTACTTC.

The V call is TRBV9, the J call TRBJ2-7, with no clear D. V lost 4 bases, J lost 1 base, and 12 bases lay in between. The CDR3 consists of 14 residues. Germline CDR1 and CDR2: SGDLS and YYNGEE. This CDR3 is CASSPTGASYEQYF. DNA of the CDR3: TGTGCCAGCAGCCCGACGGGCGCTTCCTACGAGCAGTACTTC.

This clonotype was observed many times. The chain is built from TRBV30 and TRBJ1-2; 7 bases fit TRBD1. The ends lost 2 bases at V and 1 base at J; junction bases unmatched: 4. CDR3 length equals 14 residues. The germline V gene encodes CDR1 GTSNPN and CDR2 SVGIG (reference sequence). The CDR3 coding sequence is TGTGCCTGGAGTCACAGGGGTCGTAACTATGGCTACACCTTC. Its protein product is CAWSHRGRNYGYTF.